One and the same sample provided the 24 T cell receptor beta chains below, sequenced in a study of cytomegalovirus exposure and HLA in healthy donors. Measured with immunoSEQ multiplex PCR; TCRdb has only the in-frame clones, and not every one. This repertoire shows tens of thousands of clones, 95% to 96% found once; its top ten account for 1.3%. The source material was PBMCs. These receptors all come from a woman between 18 and 29 years old in good health and CMV-seronegative.

This sequence joins TRBV7-9 and TRBJ2-7; a weak D match, TRBD1 (5 bases). CDR3 length equals 14 residues. Germline loops: CDR1 SEHNR, CDR2 FQNEAQ (reference sequence). Trimming shortened V by 3 bases and J by 1 base, and 10 bases separated the two germline ends. The CDR3 DNA follows: TGTGCCAGCAGCTTGCAGGGTGAATCCTACGAGCAGTACTTC. Its protein product is CASSLQGESYEQYF.

In DNA form, the CDR3 reads TGTGCCAGCAGCCTAGGGGGCCCAAAACTGTTTTTT. Translating gives CASSLGGPKLFF. The chain joins TRBV28 to TRBJ1-4, with 7 positions matching TRBD1. The junction had 5 bases not matched to a gene; V was cut back by 6 bases and J by 10 bases. This CDR3 has 12 amino acids. CDR1 and CDR2 (germline): MDHEN, SYDVKM.

The chain carries TRBV13 and TRBJ2-3; TRBD2 aligns across 10 bases. Germline loops: CDR1 PRHDT, CDR2 FYEKMQ (reference sequence). This CDR3 region has 16 residues. V shed 9 bases and J 4 bases; nucleotides not matched to a gene: 13. In DNA form, the CDR3 reads TGTGCCAGTTTAGCGGGAGGACATCTCGGGTCAGATACGCAGTATTTT. Translating it yields CASLAGGHLGSDTQYF.

The genes are TRBV28 and TRBJ2-5; D not resolved. This CDR3 comprises 15 residues. Germline CDR1 and CDR2: MDHEN and SYDVKM. Between the trimmed V and J ends, which lost 3 bases and 3 bases, there was a span of 14 bases. The CDR3 DNA follows: TGTGCCAGCAGTTTGGTCCCAGACAATAAAGAGACCCAGTACTTC. It encodes CASSLVPDNKETQYF.

This clone has just one count. The J gene is TRBJ2-2, the V gene TRBV18, with 7 bases matching TRBD1. There are 17 residues in the CDR3. The J segment lost 1 base and the V segment lost 3 bases, leaving 8 bases of the junction unmatched. The germline V gene encodes CDR1 KGHSH and CDR2 LQKENI. The CDR3 reads CASSPMTGPMNTGELFF. CDR3 DNA: TGTGCCAGCTCACCTATGACAGGGCCAATGAACACCGGGGAGCTGTTTTTT. The whole variable domain, remainder taken from reference TRBV18 and TRBJ2-2, is NAGVMQNPRHLVRRRGQEARLRCSPMKGHSHVYWYRQLPEEGLKFMVYLQKENIIDESGMPKERFSAEFPKEGPSILRIQQVVRGDSAAYFCASSPMTGPMNTGELFFGEGSRLTVL.

V and J are TRBV13 and TRBJ2-7; 7 bases line up with TRBD1. This CDR3 region has 13 residues. The germline CDR1 and CDR2 sequences are PRHDT and FYEKMQ (reference sequence). Trimming at V came to 3 bases and at J to 2 bases, leaving 1 base not matched to a gene. CDR3 protein: CASSLGQTYEQYF. The CDR3 DNA is TGTGCCAGCAGCTTGGGACAGACCTACGAGCAGTACTTC.

The V call is TRBV9, the J call TRBJ1-2, with TRBD1 matching over 7 bases. In germline, CDR1 is SGDLS, CDR2 YYNGEE. Losses at the gene ends were 3 bases for V and 8 bases for J; bases not matched to a gene: 16. The CDR3 contains 16 residues. The CDR3 region has the DNA TGTGCCAGCAGCGGCCCATCTGCAGGGGGGTTGAGGGGCTACACCTTC. This translates into CASSGPSAGGLRGYTF.

The chain combines TRBV18 with TRBJ1-1; D is uncertain. The ends were cut back, 3 bases at V and 1 base at J, with 6 bases in the middle. CDR3 length equals 13 residues. The germline CDR1 and CDR2 sequences are KGHSH and LQKENI. The CDR3 coding sequence is TGTGCCAGCTCACCTACATCGAACACTGAAGCTTTCTTT. It specifies CASSPTSNTEAFF. Filled out from reference TRBV18 and TRBJ1-1, the complete variable domain reads NAGVMQNPRHLVRRRGQEARLRCSPMKGHSHVYWYRQLPEEGLKFMVYLQKENIIDESGMPKERFSAEFPKEGPSILRIQQVVRGDSAAYFCASSPTSNTEAFFGQGTRLTVV.

The rearrangement links TRBV14 to TRBJ2-1; 7 bases align to TRBD2. The CDR3 has 15 amino acids. CDR1 SGHDN and CDR2 FVKESK come from the germline V gene. Losses at the gene ends were 4 bases for V and 6 bases for J; bases not matched to a gene: 9. CDR3 nucleotides: TGTGCCAGCAGCCCCTCACTAGCGTTTGGCAATGAGCAGTTCTTC. It translates to CASSPSLAFGNEQFF.

The chain uses TRBV5-4 and TRBJ2-3, with TRBD2 matching 9 bases. The CDR3 runs 15 residues. With 0 bases clipped from V and 4 bases from J, the junction kept 3 bases outside the gene matches. Germline V lookup: CDR1 SGHNT, CDR2 YYREEE (reference sequence). As DNA, the CDR3 is TGTGCCAGCAGCTTGGGGGGACTAGCCCCAGATACGCAGTATTTT. It codes for CASSLGGLAPDTQYF.

The V and J genes are TRBV27 and TRBJ2-1, with 13 bases matching TRBD2. Trimming cost V 8 bases and J 7 bases; bases outside gene matches: 5. Germline V CDR1 and CDR2: MNHEY, SMNVEV (reference sequence). The CDR3 has 14 residues. The CDR3 loop is CASGLAGEGNEQFF. CDR3 nucleotides: TGTGCCAGCGGACTAGCGGGGGAAGGGAATGAGCAGTTCTTC.

This clone was observed a single time. The chain recombines TRBV5-1 with TRBJ2-1, with a possible D match to TRBD2 (6 bases). This CDR3 comprises 12 residues. The germline CDR1 and CDR2 sequences are SGHRS and YFSETQ. Trimming took off 1 base at V and 7 bases at J, with 6 bases between the two ends. The CDR3 DNA reads TGCGCCAGCAGCTTGAGCGGGAATGAGCAGTTCTTC. Amino acid sequence: CASSLSGNEQFF.

J is TRBJ1-5 and V is TRBV5-6, with D tentatively TRBD1 (6 bases). Deletions cut 5 bases from V and 3 bases from J, with 9 bases between. CDR3 length: 13 residues. Germline CDR1 and CDR2: SGHDT and YYEEEE. The CDR3 reads CASSRQANQPQHF. As DNA, the CDR3 is TGTGCCAGCAGTCGACAGGCCAATCAGCCCCAGCATTTT.

The chain uses TRBV27 and TRBJ1-1, with 9 bases aligning to TRBD1. Trimming removed 0 bases from V and 3 bases from J; junction bases left unmatched: 2. This CDR3 is 15 amino acids long. From germline, CDR1 is MNHEY and CDR2 SMNVEV (reference sequence). DNA of the CDR3: TGTGCCAGCAGTTTATCGGACAGGGGTGACACTGAAGCTTTCTTT. It translates to CASSLSDRGDTEAFF.

This clone was observed a single time. The rearrangement joins TRBV27 to TRBJ1-2; TRBD1 aligns across 7 bases. The trim removed 5 bases at V and 7 bases at J, leaving 10 bases unmatched. CDR3 length: 14 residues. Looked up from germline, CDR1 is MNHEY and CDR2 is SMNVEV (reference sequence). The CDR3 DNA follows: TGTGCCAGCAGTCCTAGGACAGGCCGCTCTGGCTACACCTTC. It yields the protein CASSPRTGRSGYTF.

V is TRBV27 and J is TRBJ2-1; TRBD1 agrees at 9 bases. V gave up 4 bases and J gave up 6 bases; unmatched junction bases: 7. The CDR3 length is 15 residues. Germline CDR1 reads MNHEY; CDR2 reads SMNVEV (reference sequence). The chain's CDR3 is CASSSGTGRGNEQFF. CDR3 coding DNA: TGTGCCAGCAGTTCGGGGACAGGGAGAGGCAATGAGCAGTTCTTC.

This CDR3 reads CASGSSTSGRVNEQFF. For the CDR3, the DNA is TGTGCTAGTGGCTCGTCGACTAGCGGGAGGGTCAATGAGCAGTTCTTC. The chain recombines TRBV12-5 with TRBJ2-1; 14 nucleotides line up with TRBD2. Germline CDR1 LGHNT, CDR2 FRNRAP. V lost 6 bases to trimming and J lost 6 bases; unmatched junction nucleotides: 7. This CDR3 comprises 16 residues.

This chain connects TRBV7-9 to TRBJ2-3; 11 bases agree with TRBD2. This CDR3 region has 16 residues. CDR1 and CDR2 from the germline V gene are SEHNR and FQNEAQ (reference sequence). J lost 0 bases, V lost 5 bases, and 4 bases had no gene match. The CDR3 loop reads CASSQGLAVSTDTQYF. The CDR3 coding sequence is TGTGCCAGCAGCCAGGGACTAGCGGTTAGCACAGATACGCAGTATTTT.

On this clone itself: Other DNA sequences in the sample encode the same CDR3. The chain carries TRBV27 and TRBJ2-2, with no clear D. V was clipped by 7 bases and J by 2 bases, with 2 bases between them. The CDR3 sequence is 11 residues long. The germline gives CDR1 MNHEY, CDR2 SMNVEV (reference sequence). This CDR3 reads CASTNTGELFF. CDR3 sequence (DNA): TGTGCCAGCACAAACACCGGGGAGCTGTTTTTT.

J is TRBJ1-1 and V is TRBV5-1; 11 positions match TRBD1. Per germline, CDR1 SGHRS and CDR2 YFSETQ. Losses at the gene ends were 4 bases for V and 1 base for J; bases not matched to a gene: 6. CDR3 size: 16 residues. The CDR3 region has the DNA TGCGCCAGCAGCGATAGGACAGGGGGCCCGAACACTGAAGCTTTCTTT. Translated, it gives CASSDRTGGPNTEAFF. Together with reference TRBV5-1 and TRBJ1-1, the CDR3 gives the full variable domain: KAGVTQTPRYLIKTRGQQVTLSCSPISGHRSVSWYQQTPGQGLQFLFEYFSETQRNKGNFPGRFSGRQFSNSRSEMNVSTLELGDSALYLCASSDRTGGPNTEAFFGQGTRLTVV.

The CDR3 is CASKLSQAGFYEQYF. Here the CDR3 DNA reads TGTGCGTCTAAGCTTTCCCAAGCGGGGTTTTACGAGCAGTACTTC. The genes are TRBV5-5 and TRBJ2-7; TRBD2 aligns across 7 bases. CDR1 and CDR2 from the germline V gene are SGHKS and YYEKEE (reference sequence). The CDR3 sequence is 15 residues long.

The chain employs TRBV7-2 and TRBJ2-7; D gene ambiguous. CDR3 length: 15 residues. Germline V lookup: CDR1 SGHTA, CDR2 FQGNSA. The V end was cut by 5 bases, the J end by 4 bases, with 18 bases between. The CDR3 nucleotides read TGTGCCAGCAGCCCCTCCGGAGACCTCCTTTACGAGCAGTACTTC. Translating gives CASSPSGDLLYEQYF. The variable domain in full, completed from reference TRBV7-2 and TRBJ2-7, reads GAGVSQSPSNKVTEKGKDVELRCDPISGHTALYWYRQSLGQGLEFLIYFQGNSAPDKSGLPSDRFSAERTGGSVSTLTIQRTQQEDSAVYLCASSPSGDLLYEQYFGPGTRLTVT.

The J gene is TRBJ1-4, the V gene TRBV28; TRBD1 matches at 10 bases. The V gene end was trimmed by 6 bases and the J gene end by 5 bases; junction bases not matched to a gene: 18. The CDR3 consists of 19 residues. Germline V gives CDR1 MDHEN, CDR2 SYDVKM. The CDR3 here is CASSRTTGGAWGTNEKLFF. The CDR3 DNA follows: TGTGCCAGCAGCCGGACGACAGGGGGCGCATGGGGAACAAATGAAAAACTGTTTTTT. The variable domain in full, completed from reference TRBV28 and TRBJ1-4, reads DVKVTQSSRYLVKRTGEKVFLECVQDMDHENMFWYRQDPGLGLRLIYFSYDVKMKEKGDIPEGYSVSREKKERFSLILESASTNQTSMYLCASSRTTGGAWGTNEKLFFGSGTQLSVL.

This chain links TRBV27 with TRBJ1-1, with no clear D. Trimming removed 2 bases at V and 7 bases at J, with 8 bases between. CDR3 length equals 12 residues. CDR1 is MNHEY and CDR2 is SMNVEV in the germline V gene (reference sequence). Written as DNA, the CDR3 is TGTGCCAGCAGTTTAATCGGTAGTGAAGCTTTCTTT. Translating gives CASSLIGSEAFF.